Only a few counts were recorded for the clone carrying this TCR beta chain. Antigen unknown. At the Johns Hopkins FTIC core, DNA taken from cultured CD4+ T cells was sequenced by way of the Oncomine TCR Beta short-read assay. MiXCR, applied by TCRdb to the PCR reads, yields one record per CDR3 protein. The repertoire holds around 15,000 distinct CDR3 sequences, with roughly 51% as singletons. The sample belongs to a study of vaccination and CD4 T cells after COVID-19. Study details: The post-COVID samples were taken a median approximately 100 days after diagnosis, anywhere from 35 to 161. Sampling that followed vaccination took place a median approximately 72 days after dose two, within a range of 14 to 241. SARS-CoV-2, HCoV-NL63, HCoV-OC43 and HCoV-229E supplied the overlapping spike peptides used to stimulate cells.

The CDR3 has 14 residues. The ends were cut back, 0 bases at V and 7 bases at J, with 13 bases in the middle. The V gene's germline CDR1 is DFQATT and CDR2 SNEGSKA (reference sequence). The treatment denotes: approximately nine-day PBMC culture with coronavirus spike peptide pools or control peptides (ViraFEST assay). Positive PCR dates ranged from March to December 2020; these dates predated US Alpha, Beta and Delta variants. The chain is built from TRBV20-1 and TRBJ1-5; possible D gene TRBD1, 5 bases. The sequenced material came from CD4+ T cells from blood, cultured in vitro. This clonotype was obtained from a human donor who had recovered from COVID-19. CDR3 nucleotide sequence: TGCAGTGCTAGAGACCCAGACAGTAACCAGCCCCAGCATTTT. As protein: CSARDPDSNQPQHF.